Here is one T cell receptor (beta chain) with its context. Its antigen remains unknown. The data were obtained in a study of early T cells in non-severe SARS-CoV-2 infection. Study-level background: Chains from this unsorted whole-blood bulk RNA could not be paired. Study findings and constraints: The study's VDJdb matching favored anti-spike CD8 responses and missed private and CD4 specificities.

Unique molecular identifiers were added to individual cDNA molecules. Via MiXCR, TCRdb re-called the 5' RACE reads, giving one row per CDR3 protein. Of roughly 54,000 distinct CDR3 sequences in the sample, roughly an eighth are singletons; the top ten hold 4.8%. Germline lookup yields CDR1 MDHEN and CDR2 SYDVKM. With 5 bases removed from V and 5 bases from J, the gap between germline ends came to 13 bases. The CDR3 extends over 13 amino acids. This clonotype was sampled from an adult who was a healthcare worker with PCR-confirmed SARS-CoV-2 infection or an uninfected control (not recorded which). Sequencing used whole blood. The chain joins TRBV28 to TRBJ2-7; perhaps D is TRBD1 or TRBD2 (6 bases each). This CDR3 is CASSGGRVHEQYF. For the CDR3, the DNA is TGTGCCAGCAGTGGGGGGCGCGTCCACGAGCAGTACTTC.